Shown below are 26 T cell receptor beta chains from a single sample sequenced in a study of blood T cell repertoires in COVID-19. The repertoire was sequenced with immunoSEQ multiplex PCR; TCRdb's copy has only in-frame clones and lacks some. The sample records around 180,000 clones, approximately 84% being singletons. Material: PBMCs or T cells enriched from blood (not recorded which). Every receptor here comes from a man aged 50 to 59 who had recovered from COVID-19.

This clone was recorded once. This sequence joins TRBV5-1 and TRBJ2-5; the match to TRBD2 covers 14 bases. CDR3 length equals 15 residues. The V and J ends lost 7 bases and 2 bases, in that order; junction bases with no gene match: 4. Germline V CDR1 and CDR2: SGHRS, YFSETQ. CDR3 sequence (DNA): TGCGCCAGCGGACTAGCGGGGGGATGGCAAGAGACCCAGTACTTC. Protein sequence: CASGLAGGWQETQYF.

The rearrangement joins TRBV2 to TRBJ2-1, with TRBD2 identical over 8 bases. The CDR3 consists of 16 residues. V shed 2 bases, J shed 3 bases, and the junction held 6 bases outside the gene matches. Germline V lookup: CDR1 SNHLY, CDR2 FYNNEI. CDR3 bases: TGTGCCAGCAGTGAAAGGTGGCTAGCGGGCTACAATGAGCAGTTCTTC. Protein product: CASSERWLAGYNEQFF.

The CDR3 DNA sequence: TGTGCCAGCAGTGAAGTTTGGGGTAGCGGCCAGCCCCAGCATTTT. This encodes CASSEVWGSGQPQHF. V usage is TRBV2 and J usage is TRBJ1-5, with unresolved D. Trimming pared 1 base from V and 7 bases from J, leaving 14 bases between. The CDR3 has 15 amino acids. In germline, CDR1 is SNHLY, CDR2 FYNNEI.

The chain employs TRBV12-3 or TRBV12-4 and TRBJ2-1, with D uncertain. The CDR3 is 11 amino acids. V was trimmed by 6 bases and J by 4 bases, leaving 4 bases between them. The CDR3 reads CASSLYNEQFF. DNA of the CDR3: TGTGCCAGCAGCCTTTACAATGAGCAGTTCTTC.

The V and J genes are TRBV6-5 and TRBJ2-7; 9 bases map to TRBD1. The CDR3 length is 14 residues. The V gene's germline CDR1 is MNHEY and CDR2 SVGAGI. With V trimmed by 2 bases and J by 5 bases, 4 bases remained unmatched. CDR3 residues: CASSYQQGADEQYF. CDR3 DNA sequence: TGTGCCAGCAGTTACCAACAGGGGGCCGACGAGCAGTACTTC.

This sequence joins TRBV4-2 and TRBJ2-1, with D possibly being TRBD2 (7 bases). The CDR3 covers 16 residues. Trimming cost V 0 bases and J 13 bases, with 22 bases left between them. Germline V lookup: CDR1 LGHNA, CDR2 YNFKEQ. CDR3 DNA sequence: TGTGCCAGCAGCCAAGAGGGGACGGTGGGGGGGCTCTCCCAGTTCTTC. Amino acids: CASSQEGTVGGLSQFF.

This chain connects TRBV7-9 to TRBJ2-4; 8 positions agree with TRBD1. The CDR3 is 12 amino acids. Unmatched junction bases numbered 8, after V lost 4 bases and J lost 15 bases. Germline loops: CDR1 SEHNR, CDR2 FQNEAQ (reference sequence). The CDR3 protein is CASSSGTGTGYF. The DNA of the CDR3 is TGTGCCAGCAGCTCGGGGACGGGGACAGGGTACTTC.

This chain joins TRBV18 and TRBJ2-5; TRBD2 matches 7 bases. This CDR3 comprises 16 residues. Germline V CDR1 and CDR2: KGHSH, LQKENI. J lost 1 base, V lost 5 bases, and 10 bases had no gene match. For the CDR3, the DNA is TGTGCCAGCTCAAGAACTGGAGCGGGGCTCCAAGAGACCCAGTACTTC. It translates to CASSRTGAGLQETQYF.

The chain employs TRBV4-1 and TRBJ2-5; possible D gene TRBD2, 5 bases. Looked up from germline, CDR1 is MGHRA and CDR2 is YSYEKL. CDR3 length: 13 residues. Trimming pared 4 bases from V and 2 bases from J, leaving 8 bases between. The DNA for the CDR3 is TGCGCCAGCAGCCCGGGAACACAAGAGACCCAGTACTTC. This gives the protein CASSPGTQETQYF.

This chain joins TRBV27 and TRBJ1-6; 9 bases match TRBD1. Germline lookup yields CDR1 MNHEY and CDR2 SMNVEV (reference sequence). After removal of 2 bases from V and 5 bases from J, the junction contained 4 bases not matched to a gene. The CDR3 covers 16 residues. The CDR3 DNA reads as TGTGCCAGCAGTTTACGCACAGGGGGCCATAATTCACCCCTCCACTTT. It translates to CASSLRTGGHNSPLHF.

The J gene is TRBJ1-6, the V gene TRBV2; D gene unclear. V shed 8 bases and J shed 7 bases, with 9 bases lying between them. Germline CDR1 and CDR2: SNHLY and FYNNEI. CDR3 length: 12 residues. The CDR3 sequence: CASRGSNSPLHF. CDR3 sequence (DNA): TGTGCCAGCCGGGGATCGAATTCACCCCTCCACTTT.

The chain recombines TRBV19 with TRBJ1-3; 8 bases fit TRBD1. The J segment lost 3 bases and the V segment lost 3 bases, leaving 10 bases of the junction unmatched. Germline-derived CDR1 and CDR2 are LNHDA and SQIVND (reference sequence). There are 17 residues in the CDR3. In DNA, the CDR3 is TGTGCCAGTAGTATTCCCCCAGGGGGCGCTTATGGAAACACCATATATTTT. This gives the protein CASSIPPGGAYGNTIYF.

This chain links TRBV4-1 with TRBJ2-7; possibly TRBD1 for D (7 bases). The CDR3 covers 15 residues. CDR1 is MGHRA and CDR2 is YSYEKL in the germline V gene. Trimming shortened V by 2 bases and J by 9 bases, and 20 bases separated the two germline ends. Here the CDR3 DNA reads TGCGCCAGCAGCCAAAAGGGGGGCGCAGGGGGATTGCAGTACTTC. Residues: CASSQKGGAGGLQYF.

V usage is TRBV10-1 and J usage is TRBJ1-1; D is perhaps TRBD1 (6 bases). Trimming shortened V by 4 bases and J by 0 bases, and 12 bases separated the two germline ends. Germline CDR1 and CDR2: WNHNN and SYGVQD (reference sequence). The CDR3 has 15 residues. The CDR3 is CASSVYRALNTEAFF. The CDR3 DNA reads TGCGCCAGCAGTGTCTACAGGGCTCTGAACACTGAAGCTTTCTTT.

To note about this clone: The same CDR3 can be traced to other DNA sequences in this sample. CDR3 sequence: CASSQEGTGKYGYTF. CDR3 sequence (DNA): TGCGCCAGCAGCCAAGAAGGGACAGGGAAATATGGCTACACCTTC. V usage is TRBV4-1 and J usage is TRBJ1-2; 9 nucleotides line up with TRBD1. The CDR3 is made up of 15 amino acids. The junction had 4 bases not matched to a gene; V was cut back by 0 bases and J by 5 bases. CDR1 is MGHRA and CDR2 is YSYEKL in the germline V gene.

A few counts support this clone. The chain is built from TRBV30 and TRBJ2-3; D perhaps matches TRBD2 (5 bases). Germline CDR1 is GTSNPN and CDR2 is SVGIG (reference sequence). The CDR3 is 13 amino acids. The V and J ends lost 1 base and 2 bases respectively, with 7 bases between them. The CDR3 coding sequence is TGTGCCTGGAGTGACGGGGACACAGATACGCAGTATTTT. It translates to CAWSDGDTDTQYF. Full variable domain (rest looked up from reference TRBV30 and TRBJ2-3): SQTIHQWPATLVQPVGSPLSLECTVEGTSNPNLYWYRQAAGRGLQLLFYSVGIGQISSEVPQNLSASRPQDRQFILSSKKLLLSDSGFYLCAWSDGDTDTQYFGPGTRLTVL.

The chain recombines TRBV30 with TRBJ1-6, with 8 bases fitting TRBD1. The J segment lost 10 bases and the V segment lost 4 bases, leaving 9 bases of the junction unmatched. The CDR3 spans 14 residues. The germline CDR1 and CDR2 sequences are GTSNPN and SVGIG (reference sequence). CDR3 residues: CAWKSTGVLSPLHF. The CDR3 bases are TGTGCCTGGAAATCGACAGGGGTTCTGTCACCCCTCCACTTT.

The chain carries TRBV7-3 and TRBJ2-5; 7 positions match TRBD1. J gave up 0 bases and V 5 bases, and 0 bases lay outside the gene matches. Germline V CDR1 and CDR2: SGHTA, FQGTGA. The CDR3 covers 13 residues. CDR3 sequence (DNA): TGTGCCAGCAGCCAGGGGGACCAAGAGACCCAGTACTTC. Its translation: CASSQGDQETQYF.

Details on this clone: One end of the junction does not line up with germline, which may come from a read error. The CDR3 DNA sequence: TGTGCCAGCAGTCTAGGGACTAGCGCCCGGGAGATCTTC. Its protein is CASSLGTSAREIF. The chain employs TRBV28 and TRBJ2-1, with 10 bases identical to TRBD2. Germline CDR1 and CDR2: MDHEN and SYDVKM. This CDR3 spans 13 amino acids.

The chain joins TRBV10-3 to TRBJ1-4; possibly TRBD1 for D (5 bases). The CDR3 length is 14 residues. Deletions cut 2 bases from V and 8 bases from J, with 12 bases between. Germline V gene sequence: CDR1 ENHRY, CDR2 SYGVKD. CDR3 protein: CAISERQGQEKLFF. The DNA for the CDR3 is TGTGCCATCAGTGAGAGGCAGGGTCAGGAAAAACTGTTTTTT.

Concerning this clone: Within the sample, other DNA sequences also encode this same CDR3. This chain uses TRBV19 with TRBJ2-2; the D gene is possibly TRBD1 (5 bases). The CDR3 has 14 amino acids. V was pared by 3 bases and J by 8 bases, with 13 bases between. Germline-derived CDR1 and CDR2 are LNHDA and SQIVND (reference sequence). In DNA form, the CDR3 reads TGTGCCAGTAGTATTGGTAGGGGCACTGGGGAGCTGTTTTTT. Protein product: CASSIGRGTGELFF.

The chain links TRBV18 to TRBJ1-4; tentative D call: TRBD1 (5 bases). Per germline, CDR1 KGHSH and CDR2 LQKENI. The CDR3 extends over 14 amino acids. The ends were cut back, 5 bases at V and 8 bases at J, with 15 bases in the middle. DNA for the CDR3: TGTGCCAGCTCAGCCCGGGGGGAGGGCGAAAAACTGTTTTTT. Its protein product is CASSARGEGEKLFF.

The chain has TRBV20-1 and TRBJ1-2; D might be TRBD1 (5 bases). Per germline, CDR1 DFQATT and CDR2 SNEGSKA (reference sequence). V gave up 3 bases and J gave up 5 bases, with 7 bases separating them. The CDR3 is 11 residues long. DNA of the CDR3: TGCAGTGCTAGGGGGGGATATGGCTACACCTTC. Protein: CSARGGYGYTF.

The rearrangement uses TRBV9 and TRBJ1-6; D unresolved. Germline CDR1 reads SGDLS; CDR2 reads YYNGEE. V dropped 0 bases and J dropped 5 bases, with 6 bases sitting between them. This CDR3 contains 14 residues. CDR3 nucleotide sequence: TGTGCCAGCAGCGTAGGAGGAAATAATTCACCCCTCCACTTT. It encodes CASSVGGNNSPLHF.

This chain connects TRBV2 to TRBJ1-5; 9 bases align to TRBD1. Looked up from germline, CDR1 is SNHLY and CDR2 is FYNNEI. J lost 3 bases, V lost 7 bases, and 7 bases had no gene match. CDR3 length: 15 amino acids. CDR3 bases: TGTGCCAGCAACCAGGACAGGGGTTCCAATCAGCCCCAGCATTTT. This sequence encodes CASNQDRGSNQPQHF.

This clone was counted a single time. The chain carries TRBV6-5 and TRBJ1-1; a possible D gene is TRBD1 (6 bases). Trimming took off 2 bases at V and 1 base at J, with 8 bases between the two ends. Germline assignment: CDR1 MNHEY and CDR2 SVGAGI. This CDR3 contains 14 residues. This CDR3 is CASSYRTENTEAFF. The CDR3 nucleotides are TGTGCCAGCAGTTACCGGACAGAGAACACTGAAGCTTTCTTT.